The entry that follows covers one T cell receptor beta chain sequence. This record comes from a study of cytomegalovirus exposure and HLA in healthy donors. In the PCR, 60 Vbeta and 13 Jbeta primers were used. Generated by immunoSEQ multiplex PCR, the TCRdb table keeps only in-frame clones and is missing some. The sample carries some 120,000 clones, under 85% recorded once. Germline V lookup: CDR1 MDHEN, CDR2 SYDVKM. The CDR3 totals 14 residues. Unmatched junction bases numbered 7, after V lost 7 bases and J lost 7 bases. The receptor comes from a human donor in good health. The sequencing sample was made of PBMCs. The rearrangement joins TRBV28 to TRBJ1-4; TRBD1 matches 9 bases. CDR3 amino acids: CASTGDRAPEKLFF. In DNA, the CDR3 is TGTGCCAGCACCGGGGACAGGGCTCCTGAAAAACTGTTTTTT.